The 13 T cell receptor beta chains given below trace back to one sample, sequenced in a study of T-cell memory formation after mild COVID-19. Using its own MiXCR run on the 5' RACE reads, TCRdb lists one record per CDR3 protein. Of 400,000 to 500,000 distinct CDR3 sequences detected, 20% appear once; the ten largest clones hold approximately 8.4%. The sample consisted of PBMCs or a T cell subset sorted from them (not recorded which). The source of these receptors is an adult woman who had mild COVID-19 (a few samples of this study predate the infection). Cell type and time point are not known.

The CDR3 DNA is TGCAGTGCCCCCGGACTGGGCTACGAGCAGTACTTC. It encodes CSAPGLGYEQYF. The chain combines TRBV20-1 with TRBJ2-7; maybe TRBD2 (5 bases). This CDR3 spans 12 amino acids. Trimming took off 6 bases at V and 3 bases at J, with 12 bases between the two ends. Germline V gene data show CDR1 as DFQATT and CDR2 as SNEGSKA (reference sequence).

A few counts support this clonotype. The chain joins TRBV12-3 or TRBV12-4 to TRBJ2-4; D is ambiguous. V was trimmed by 6 bases and J by 4 bases, leaving 10 bases between them. CDR3 size: 13 residues. CDR3 protein: CASRDPGKNIQYF. As DNA, the CDR3 is TGTGCCAGCAGGGATCCCGGGAAAAACATTCAGTACTTC.

This chain uses TRBV24-1 with TRBJ2-1, with 10 bases lining up with TRBD2. Germline V CDR1 and CDR2: KGHDR, SFDVKD. The CDR3 is made up of 14 amino acids. Unmatched junction bases numbered 2, after V lost 3 bases and J lost 7 bases. CDR3 bases: TGTGCCACCAGTGATAGCGGGAGGGCGAATGAGCAGTTCTTC. This sequence encodes CATSDSGRANEQFF.

V and J are TRBV5-1 and TRBJ2-1, with a possible D match to TRBD1 (5 bases). V lost 0 bases and J lost 5, with 9 bases in between. Germline V gives CDR1 SGHRS, CDR2 YFSETQ. This CDR3 is 14 amino acids long. CDR3 loop: CASSLDRINNEQFF. The CDR3 bases are TGCGCCAGCAGCTTGGACAGGATTAACAATGAGCAGTTCTTC.

The rearrangement links TRBV7-9 to TRBJ2-5; D remains ambiguous. Germline values: CDR1 SEHNR, CDR2 FQNEAQ (reference sequence). The CDR3 is made up of 15 amino acids. V lost 0 bases to trimming and J lost 3 bases, with 11 bases between them. CDR3 in DNA: TGTGCCAGCAGCTTAGCGGTGGGAAAAAAAGAGACCCAGTACTTC. It codes for CASSLAVGKKETQYF.

This clonotype appeared a few times. J is TRBJ2-3 and V is TRBV12-3 or TRBV12-4; 7 bases align to TRBD2. CDR3 length equals 15 residues. V lost 4 bases to trimming and J lost 2 bases; unmatched junction nucleotides: 6. In DNA, the CDR3 is TGTGCCAGCAGTTGGGAGGGGCCCTACACAGATACGCAGTATTTT. Protein: CASSWEGPYTDTQYF.

V and J are TRBV15 and TRBJ1-2, with TRBD1 matching over 7 bases. The CDR3 loop spans 15 amino acids. The germline V gene encodes CDR1 LNHNV and CDR2 YYDKDF (reference sequence). Trimming took 0 bases from V and 4 from J; bases not matched to a gene: 5. CDR3 amino acids: CATSREAQGGYGYTF. CDR3 sequence (DNA): TGTGCCACCAGCAGAGAGGCCCAGGGGGGCTATGGCTACACCTTC.

In this sample, this clonotype turned up a few times. V usage is TRBV12-3 or TRBV12-4 and J usage is TRBJ2-7; D is possibly TRBD2 (8 bases). With 6 bases removed from V and 1 base from J, the gap between germline ends came to 31 bases. The CDR3 loop spans 20 amino acids. CDR3 in amino acids: CASSITNSSGQGGKSYEQYF. The CDR3 DNA follows: TGTGCCAGCAGCATTACAAACTCTAGCGGGCAGGGGGGGAAGTCCTACGAGCAGTACTTC.

This clonotype came up a few times. The V and J genes are TRBV7-7 and TRBJ1-5; D might be TRBD1 (5 bases). Germline V gene lookup returns CDR1 SSHAT and CDR2 FNYEAQ (reference sequence). This CDR3 comprises 17 residues. The ends were cut back, 0 bases at V and 2 bases at J, with 14 bases in the middle. The DNA for the CDR3 is TGTGCCAGCAGCTTAGCGGCGGGGGGAGGCGGCAATCAGCCCCAGCATTTT. This gives the protein CASSLAAGGGGNQPQHF.

V usage is TRBV19 and J usage is TRBJ2-2; maybe TRBD1 (6 bases). Trimming left V 7 bases short and J 0 bases short, with 12 bases between. The CDR3 is 15 amino acids. Germline V gene lookup returns CDR1 LNHDA and CDR2 SQIVND (reference sequence). The chain's CDR3 is CASNGQNANTGELFF. The CDR3, as DNA: TGTGCCAGTAATGGACAGAACGCGAACACCGGGGAGCTGTTTTTT.

This clonotype has just one count. The chain combines TRBV29-1 with TRBJ2-7, with D hard to call. Germline CDR1 SQVTM, CDR2 ANQGSEA. This CDR3 region has 12 residues. V was cut by 6 bases and J by 2 bases, with 11 bases left in between. CDR3 nucleotide sequence: TGCAGCGTCGCGGATGTTACCTACGAGCAGTACTTC. Translating it yields CSVADVTYEQYF.

This chain links TRBV7-9 with TRBJ2-5, with 8 bases aligning to TRBD1. V was pared by 1 base and J by 7 bases, with 11 bases of the junction left unmatched. In germline, CDR1 is SEHNR, CDR2 FQNEAQ (reference sequence). The CDR3 extends over 16 amino acids. DNA of the CDR3: TGTGCCAGCAGCTTAGTGGCAAGAGGACAGGGCGGGACCCAGTACTTC. This codes for CASSLVARGQGGTQYF.

V gene TRBV19 combines with J gene TRBJ2-2; 8 positions agree with TRBD2. V dropped 4 bases and J dropped 5; count of bases not matched to a gene: 6. CDR3 length: 15 amino acids. CDR1 and CDR2 (germline): LNHDA, SQIVND (reference sequence). CDR3 amino acids: CASSTPGLGTGELFF. DNA for the CDR3: TGTGCCAGTAGTACGCCGGGACTAGGAACCGGGGAGCTGTTTTTT.